The sequence of this T cell receptor beta chain was determined in a study of cytomegalovirus exposure and HLA in healthy donors. Study-wide points: Reports credit the classifier with highly specific, highly sensitive diagnosis of cytomegalovirus status.

Germline lookup yields CDR1 DFQATT and CDR2 SNEGSKA (reference sequence). This CDR3 is 11 amino acids long. PCR employed 60 Vbeta and 13 Jbeta primers. Clones were sequenced by immunoSEQ multiplex PCR, and TCRdb holds only the in-frame ones, with some missing. In the table there are about 110,000 clones, around 79% of which are singletons. This clone was seen a few times. Its target is unknown. The genes are TRBV20-1 and TRBJ2-3; D is unresolved. Sequencing used PBMCs. This TCR was recovered from a woman between 35 and 50 years old in good health and CMV-seronegative. In DNA form, the CDR3 reads TGCAGCGCCCCTATGGTGGATACGCAGTATTTT. Residues: CSAPMVDTQYF.